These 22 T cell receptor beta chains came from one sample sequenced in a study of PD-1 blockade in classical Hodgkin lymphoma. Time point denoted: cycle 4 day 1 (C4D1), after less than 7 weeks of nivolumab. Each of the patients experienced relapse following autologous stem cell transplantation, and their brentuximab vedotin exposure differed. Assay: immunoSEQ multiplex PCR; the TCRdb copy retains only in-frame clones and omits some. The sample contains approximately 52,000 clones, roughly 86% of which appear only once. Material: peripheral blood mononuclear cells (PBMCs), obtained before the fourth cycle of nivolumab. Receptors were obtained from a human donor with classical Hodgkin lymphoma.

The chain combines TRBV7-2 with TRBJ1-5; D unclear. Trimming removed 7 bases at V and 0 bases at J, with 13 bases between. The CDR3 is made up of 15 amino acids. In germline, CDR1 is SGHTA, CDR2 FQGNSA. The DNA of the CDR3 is TGTGCCAGCACTCTAGACTCGGCTAGCAATCAGCCCCAGCATTTT. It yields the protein CASTLDSASNQPQHF.

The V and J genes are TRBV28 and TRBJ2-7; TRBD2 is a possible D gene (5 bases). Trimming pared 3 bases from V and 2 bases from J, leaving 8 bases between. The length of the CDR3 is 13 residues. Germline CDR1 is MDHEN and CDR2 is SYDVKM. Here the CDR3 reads CASSFGGTYEQYF. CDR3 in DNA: TGTGCCAGCAGTTTCGGAGGAACCTACGAGCAGTACTTC.

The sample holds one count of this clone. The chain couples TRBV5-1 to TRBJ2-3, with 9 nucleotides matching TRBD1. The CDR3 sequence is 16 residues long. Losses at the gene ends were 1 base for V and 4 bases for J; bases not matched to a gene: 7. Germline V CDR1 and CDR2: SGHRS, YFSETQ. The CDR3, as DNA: TGCGCCAGCAGCTTGACCGGGACAGGGATGTCAGATACGCAGTATTTT. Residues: CASSLTGTGMSDTQYF.

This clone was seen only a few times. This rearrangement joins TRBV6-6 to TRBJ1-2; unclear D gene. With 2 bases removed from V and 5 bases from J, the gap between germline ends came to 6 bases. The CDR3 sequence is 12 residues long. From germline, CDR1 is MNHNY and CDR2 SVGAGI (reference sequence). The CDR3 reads CASSYGTYGYTF. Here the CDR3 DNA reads TGTGCCAGCAGTTACGGCACATATGGCTACACCTTC.

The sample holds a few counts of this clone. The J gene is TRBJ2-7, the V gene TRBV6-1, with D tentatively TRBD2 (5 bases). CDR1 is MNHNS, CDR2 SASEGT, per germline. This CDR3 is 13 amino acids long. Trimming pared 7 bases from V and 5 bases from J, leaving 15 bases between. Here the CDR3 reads CASTPVGGHEQYF. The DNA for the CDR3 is TGTGCCAGCACCCCGGTTGGAGGCCACGAGCAGTACTTC.

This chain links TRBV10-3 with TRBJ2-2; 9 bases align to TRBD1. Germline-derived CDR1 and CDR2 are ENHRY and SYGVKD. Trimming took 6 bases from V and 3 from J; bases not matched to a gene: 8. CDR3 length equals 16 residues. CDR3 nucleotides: TGTGCCATCAGGACGACAGGGGGAATGGACACCGGGGAGCTGTTTTTT. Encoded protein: CAIRTTGGMDTGELFF.

The CDR3 protein is CASSLRLATEETQYF. The DNA of the CDR3 is TGTGCCAGCAGCTTGAGACTAGCGACTGAAGAGACCCAGTACTTC. The chain carries TRBV7-9 and TRBJ2-5; 8 bases agree with TRBD2. The germline gives CDR1 SEHNR, CDR2 FQNEAQ (reference sequence). This CDR3 contains 15 residues. J lost 3 bases, V lost 3 bases, and 6 bases had no gene match.

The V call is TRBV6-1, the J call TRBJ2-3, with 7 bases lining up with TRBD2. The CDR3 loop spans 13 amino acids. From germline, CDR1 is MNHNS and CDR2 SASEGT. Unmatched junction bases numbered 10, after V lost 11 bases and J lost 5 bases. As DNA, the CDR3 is TGTGCCGGCGGGGGACGTTCGGGAGATACGCAGTATTTT. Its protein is CAGGGRSGDTQYF.

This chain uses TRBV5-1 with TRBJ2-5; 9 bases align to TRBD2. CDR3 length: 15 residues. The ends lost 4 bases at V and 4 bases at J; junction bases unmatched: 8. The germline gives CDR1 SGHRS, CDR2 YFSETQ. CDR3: CASSAQGTSLETQYF. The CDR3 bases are TGCGCCAGCAGCGCACAGGGGACTAGCTTAGAGACCCAGTACTTC.

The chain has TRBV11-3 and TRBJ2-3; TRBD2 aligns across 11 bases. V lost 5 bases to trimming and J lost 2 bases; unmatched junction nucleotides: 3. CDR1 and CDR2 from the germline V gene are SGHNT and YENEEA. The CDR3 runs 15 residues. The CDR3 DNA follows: TGTGCCAGCAGCGGTAGCGGGGGGGCCACAGATACGCAGTATTTT. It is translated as CASSGSGGATDTQYF.

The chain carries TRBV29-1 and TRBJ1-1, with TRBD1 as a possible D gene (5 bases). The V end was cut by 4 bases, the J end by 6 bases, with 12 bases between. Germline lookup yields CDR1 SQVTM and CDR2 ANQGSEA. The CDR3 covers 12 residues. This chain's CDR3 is CSVVTGFPEAFF. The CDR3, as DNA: TGCAGCGTTGTAACAGGATTCCCTGAAGCTTTCTTT. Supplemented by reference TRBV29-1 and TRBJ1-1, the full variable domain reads SAVISQKPSRDICQRGTSLTIQCQVDSQVTMMFWYRQQPGQSLTLIATANQGSEATYESGFVIDKFPISRPNLTFSTLTVSNMSPEDSSIYLCSVVTGFPEAFFGQGTRLTVV.

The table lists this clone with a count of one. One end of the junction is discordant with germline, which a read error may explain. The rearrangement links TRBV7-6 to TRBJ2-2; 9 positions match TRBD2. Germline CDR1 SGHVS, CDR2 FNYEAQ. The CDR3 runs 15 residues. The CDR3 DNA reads TGCGCCAGCAGCTTGCGAGCGGGAGGTAACGGGGAGCTGTTTTTT. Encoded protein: CASSLRAGGNGELFF.

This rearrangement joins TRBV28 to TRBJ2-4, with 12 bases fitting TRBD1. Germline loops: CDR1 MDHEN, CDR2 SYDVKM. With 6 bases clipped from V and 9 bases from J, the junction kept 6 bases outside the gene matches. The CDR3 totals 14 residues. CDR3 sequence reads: CASSPGTGGGIQYF. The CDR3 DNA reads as TGTGCCAGCAGCCCCGGGACAGGGGGCGGCATTCAGTACTTC.

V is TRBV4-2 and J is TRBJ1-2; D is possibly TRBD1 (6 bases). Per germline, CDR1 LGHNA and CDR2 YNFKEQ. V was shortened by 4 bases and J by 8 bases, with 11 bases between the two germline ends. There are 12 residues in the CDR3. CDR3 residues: CASSLGQPGYTF. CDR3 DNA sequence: TGTGCCAGCAGCCTCGGACAGCCGGGCTACACCTTC.

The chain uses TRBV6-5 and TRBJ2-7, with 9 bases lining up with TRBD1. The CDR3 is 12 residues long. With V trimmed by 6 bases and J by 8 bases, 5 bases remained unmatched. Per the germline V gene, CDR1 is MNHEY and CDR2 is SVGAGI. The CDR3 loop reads CASSQGQGKQYF. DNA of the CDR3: TGTGCCAGCAGCCAAGGACAGGGGAAGCAGTACTTC.

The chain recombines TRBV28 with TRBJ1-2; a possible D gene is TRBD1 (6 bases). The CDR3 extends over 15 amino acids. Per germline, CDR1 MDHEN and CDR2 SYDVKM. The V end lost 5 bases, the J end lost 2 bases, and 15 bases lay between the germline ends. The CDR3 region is CASSPRLGTNYGYTF. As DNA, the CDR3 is TGTGCCAGCAGTCCCCGGTTGGGGACAAACTATGGCTACACCTTC.

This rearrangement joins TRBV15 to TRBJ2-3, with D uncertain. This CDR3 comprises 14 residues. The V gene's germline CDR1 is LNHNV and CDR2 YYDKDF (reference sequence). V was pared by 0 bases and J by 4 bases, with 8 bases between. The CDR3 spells CATSRDPPPDTQYF. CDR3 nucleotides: TGTGCCACCAGCAGAGATCCTCCTCCAGATACGCAGTATTTT.

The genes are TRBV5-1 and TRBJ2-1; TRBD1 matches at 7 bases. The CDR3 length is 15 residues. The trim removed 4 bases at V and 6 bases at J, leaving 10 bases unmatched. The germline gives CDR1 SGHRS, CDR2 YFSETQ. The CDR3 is CASSILGQTLNEQFF. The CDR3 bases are TGCGCCAGCAGCATCTTGGGACAGACTCTCAATGAGCAGTTCTTC.

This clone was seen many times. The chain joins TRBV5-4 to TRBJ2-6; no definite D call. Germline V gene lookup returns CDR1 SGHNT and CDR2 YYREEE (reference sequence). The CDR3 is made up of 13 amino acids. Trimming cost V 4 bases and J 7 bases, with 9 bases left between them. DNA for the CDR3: TGTGCCAGCAGCATCTCGGAAGCCAACGTCCTGACTTTC. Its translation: CASSISEANVLTF.

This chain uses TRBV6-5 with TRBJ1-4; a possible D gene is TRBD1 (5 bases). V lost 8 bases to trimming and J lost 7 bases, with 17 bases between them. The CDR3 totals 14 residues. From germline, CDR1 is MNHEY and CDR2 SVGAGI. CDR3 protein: CASSPRGLIEKLFF. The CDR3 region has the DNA TGTGCCAGCTCCCCACGGGGCCTTATTGAAAAACTGTTTTTT.

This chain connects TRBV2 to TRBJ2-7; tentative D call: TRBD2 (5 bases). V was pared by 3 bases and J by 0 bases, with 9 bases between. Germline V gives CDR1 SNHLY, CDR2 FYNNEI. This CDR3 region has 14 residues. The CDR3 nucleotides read TGTGCCAGCAGTGAGGAGGAAAGCTCCTACGAGCAGTACTTC. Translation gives CASSEEESSYEQYF.

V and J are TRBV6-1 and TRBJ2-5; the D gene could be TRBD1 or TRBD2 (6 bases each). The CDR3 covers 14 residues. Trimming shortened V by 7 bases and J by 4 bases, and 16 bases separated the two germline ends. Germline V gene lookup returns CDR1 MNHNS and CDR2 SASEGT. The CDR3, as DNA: TGTGCCAGCACCCCTCGAGGGGGGCGAGAGACCCAGTACTTC. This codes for CASTPRGGRETQYF.